These T cell receptor beta chains were read from a single sample in a study of blood T cell repertoires in COVID-19. Produced via immunoSEQ multiplex PCR; TCRdb's table is partial and in-frame only. The repertoire holds roughly 53,000 clones, with more than 75% as singletons. The sequencing input was peripheral blood. Receptor source: an elderly woman with COVID-19, enrolled during active disease. CDR3s include the opening cysteine and the closing phenylalanine or tryptophan. The D gene is left open where the match is weak. The size field is filled for only some rows; it gives once, few, many or a size class.

>15|TRBV28|.|TRBJ2-3|.
TGTGCCAGCAGGTCGGTGGGCCTCAGCACAGATACGCAGTATTTT
CASRSVGLSTDTQYF
>13|TRBV5-8|few|TRBJ1-2|TRBD1
TGTGCCAGCAGCTCGACAGGGAACTATGGCTACACCTTC
CASSSTGNYGYTF
>16|TRBV5-1|once|TRBJ2-3|TRBD2
TGCGCCAGCAGCTTAAGAGCGGGGGGGCCGGGAGATACGCAGTATTTT
CASSLRAGGPGDTQYF
>15|TRBV13|.|TRBJ2-7|TRBD2
TGTGCCAGCAGCTTAAGGACTAGCGGGGGTTACGAGCAGTACTTC
CASSLRTSGGYEQYF
>13|TRBV7-2|.|TRBJ1-5|.
TGTGCCAGCAGCCAAGACAGGAGTGGGCCCCAGCATTTT
CASSQDRSGPQHF
>15|TRBV19|.|TRBJ1-2|.
TGTGCCAGTAGATCCCCCGGGACTATGGGTTATGGCTACACCTTC
CASRSPGTMGYGYTF
>14|TRBV19|.|TRBJ1-1|TRBD1
TGTGCCAGTATCCTGACAGGGATGAGGACTGAAGCTTTCTTT
CASILTGMRTEAFF
>15|TRBV28|once|TRBJ2-3|TRBD2
TGTGCCAGCACCGAGGGGGGGCTAGCGGGAGGAACGCAGTATTTT
CASTEGGLAGGTQYF
>15|TRBV9|.|TRBJ2-1|TRBD2
TGTGCCAGCAGCGTAAGCGGGAGGGGGAACGATGAGCAGTTCTTC
CASSVSGRGNDEQFF
>15|TRBV28|.|TRBJ1-1|.
TGTGCCAGCGGGGACCCGGGACAACTGAACACTGAAGCTTTCTTT
CASGDPGQLNTEAFF
>13|TRBV2|.|TRBJ2-7|TRBD1
TGTGCCAGTCCGACAGGGTCGAAAAACGAGCAGTACTTC
CASPTGSKNEQYF
>12|TRBV2|once|TRBJ1-6|TRBD1
TGTGCCAGCAGTGAAGAGGACAGGCGCATCCACTTT
CASSEEDRRIHF
>14|TRBV18|few|TRBJ1-5|.
TGTGCCAGCTCACCGCGACAGGGCAATCAGCCCCAGCATTTT
CASSPRQGNQPQHF